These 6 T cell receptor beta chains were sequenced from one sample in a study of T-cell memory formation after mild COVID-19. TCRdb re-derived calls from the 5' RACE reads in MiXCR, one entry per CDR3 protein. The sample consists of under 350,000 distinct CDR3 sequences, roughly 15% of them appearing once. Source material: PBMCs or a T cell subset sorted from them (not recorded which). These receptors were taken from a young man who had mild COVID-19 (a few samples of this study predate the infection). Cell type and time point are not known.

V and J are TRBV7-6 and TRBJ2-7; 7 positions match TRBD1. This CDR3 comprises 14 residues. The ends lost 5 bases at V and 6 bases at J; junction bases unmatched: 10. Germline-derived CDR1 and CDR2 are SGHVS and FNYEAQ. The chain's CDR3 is CASSDPRRGREQYF. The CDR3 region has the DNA TGTGCCAGCAGCGACCCTCGTAGGGGGCGCGAGCAGTACTTC.

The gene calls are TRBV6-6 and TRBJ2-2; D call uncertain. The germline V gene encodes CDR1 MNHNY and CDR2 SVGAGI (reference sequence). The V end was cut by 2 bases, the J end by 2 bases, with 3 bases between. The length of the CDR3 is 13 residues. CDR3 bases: TGTGCCAGCAGTTACACCAACACCGGGGAGCTGTTTTTT. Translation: CASSYTNTGELFF.

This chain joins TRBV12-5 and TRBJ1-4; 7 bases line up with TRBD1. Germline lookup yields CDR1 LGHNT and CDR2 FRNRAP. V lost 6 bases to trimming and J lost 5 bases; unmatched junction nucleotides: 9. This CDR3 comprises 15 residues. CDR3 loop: CASGRRQGWNEKLFF. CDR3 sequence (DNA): TGTGCTAGTGGACGTAGACAGGGATGGAATGAAAAACTGTTTTTT.

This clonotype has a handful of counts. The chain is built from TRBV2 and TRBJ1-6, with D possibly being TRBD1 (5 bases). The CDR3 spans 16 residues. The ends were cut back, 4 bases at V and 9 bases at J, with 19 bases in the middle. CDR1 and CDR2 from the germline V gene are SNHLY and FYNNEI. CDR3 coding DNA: TGTGCCAGCAGTGGGTCCTACTTCAAGCAGGGTTCACCCCTCCACTTT. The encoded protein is CASSGSYFKQGSPLHF.

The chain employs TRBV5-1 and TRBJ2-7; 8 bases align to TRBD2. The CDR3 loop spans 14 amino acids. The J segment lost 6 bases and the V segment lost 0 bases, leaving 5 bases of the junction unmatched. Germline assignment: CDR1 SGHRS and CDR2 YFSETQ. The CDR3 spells CASSLDQRGSEQYV. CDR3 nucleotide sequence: TGCGCCAGCAGCTTGGATCAGCGGGGGAGCGAGCAGTACGTC.

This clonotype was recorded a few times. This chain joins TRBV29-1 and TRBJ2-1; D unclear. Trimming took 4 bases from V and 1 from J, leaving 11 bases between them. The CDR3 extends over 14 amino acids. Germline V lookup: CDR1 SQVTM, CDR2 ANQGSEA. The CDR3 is CSVADDRSYNEQFF. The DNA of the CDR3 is TGCAGCGTTGCCGACGACCGGTCCTACAATGAGCAGTTCTTC.